This T cell receptor beta chain was found in a study of blood T cell repertoires in COVID-19. The V gene lost 6 bases and the J gene lost 1 base, with 16 bases spanning the gap. This CDR3 spans 15 amino acids. CDR1 SGDLS and CDR2 YYNGEE come from the germline V gene. There are a few counts of this clone. Profiling relied on immunoSEQ multiplex PCR, and the TCRdb table lists in-frame clones only, not all of them. The table lists 80,000 to 100,000 clones, approximately 91% of them singletons. The rearrangement links TRBV9 to TRBJ2-5, with a weak D call TRBD2 (7 bases). The clonotype was recovered from a human donor with active COVID-19. The donor label of this sample is uncertain. Material for sequencing was peripheral blood. CDR3 sequence reads: CASNGGRGRQETQYF. CDR3 DNA sequence: TGTGCCAGCAACGGCGGGCGGGGGCGCCAAGAGACCCAGTACTTC.